What follows is one TCR beta chain and its context. No antigen is known for it. The record originates from a study of molecular identifiers for immune sequencing clone quantification. Across the whole study: Replicate RNA came from around 18,000 or 91,000 naive CD8 cells and was split five ways, and four parts were sequenced. Notes on the study in general: Clones of above 20 RNA copies carried over 98% of effector molecules; in naive cells they carried under 1%.

TCRdb ran MiXCR on the PCR reads and lists one entry per CDR3 protein. The repertoire consists of about half a million distinct CDR3 sequences, with about a fifth occurring once and the leading ten covering around 0.84%. Sequenced material: naive CD8+ T cells from blood, with Jurkat cell RNA spiked in. The subset denotes: FACS-sorted CD8+CD4-CCR7+CD45RA+ naive T cells. The receptor was isolated from a human donor in good health. Some libraries in this study had Jurkat cell RNA spiked in.

In DNA form, the CDR3 reads TGTGCCAGCAGAACAACGGGACACATCGCGTACGAGCAGTACTTC. This gives the protein CASRTTGHIAYEQYF. The chain couples TRBV28 to TRBJ2-7; D possibly corresponds to TRBD1 (6 bases). V was pared by 6 bases and J by 4 bases, with 19 bases between. Looked up from germline, CDR1 is MDHEN and CDR2 is SYDVKM. The CDR3 extends over 15 amino acids.